This TCR beta chain was recovered during a study of T cell changes during pregnancy in multiple sclerosis. The repertoire was sequenced with immunoSEQ multiplex PCR; TCRdb's copy has only in-frame clones and lacks some. The repertoire holds more than 95,000 clones, with roughly 92% as singletons. The sequence derives from a female donor with multiple sclerosis, enrolled in a pregnancy study. The material was peripheral blood, obtained after pregnancy.

The DNA for the CDR3 is TGTGCCAGCAGTTACTCGACCGACCGGGCCTACGAGCAGTACTTC. Its translation is CASSYSTDRAYEQYF. The chain combines TRBV6-5 with TRBJ2-7, with unresolved D. Germline CDR1 and CDR2: MNHEY and SVGAGI. V was cut by 0 bases and J by 2 bases, with 11 bases left in between. The CDR3 runs to 15 residues.